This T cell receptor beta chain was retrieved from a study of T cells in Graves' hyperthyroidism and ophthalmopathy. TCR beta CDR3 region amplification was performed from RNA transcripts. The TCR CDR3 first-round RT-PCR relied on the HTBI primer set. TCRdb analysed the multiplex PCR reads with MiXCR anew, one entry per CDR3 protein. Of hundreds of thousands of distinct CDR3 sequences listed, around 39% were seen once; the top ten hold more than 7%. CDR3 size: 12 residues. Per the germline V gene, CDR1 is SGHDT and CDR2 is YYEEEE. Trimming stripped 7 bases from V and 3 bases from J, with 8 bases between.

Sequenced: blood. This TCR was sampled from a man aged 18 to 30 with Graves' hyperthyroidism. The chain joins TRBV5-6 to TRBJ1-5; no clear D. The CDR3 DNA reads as TGTGCCAGCGAAAGTTACAATCAGCCCCAGCATTTT. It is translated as CASESYNQPQHF.